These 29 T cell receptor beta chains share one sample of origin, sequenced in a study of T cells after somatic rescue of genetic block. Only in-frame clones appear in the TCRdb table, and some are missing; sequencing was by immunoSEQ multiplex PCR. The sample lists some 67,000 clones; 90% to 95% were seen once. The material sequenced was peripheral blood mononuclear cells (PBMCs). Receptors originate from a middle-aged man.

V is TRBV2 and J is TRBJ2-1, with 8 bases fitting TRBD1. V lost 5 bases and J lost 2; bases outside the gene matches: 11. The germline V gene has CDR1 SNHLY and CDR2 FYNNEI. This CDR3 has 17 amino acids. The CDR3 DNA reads TGTGCCAGCAGTAAACGACCTGGACAGGGAGCCTACAATGAGCAGTTCTTC. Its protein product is CASSKRPGQGAYNEQFF.

Here the CDR3 reads CASSVDWQLTGELFF. CDR3 DNA sequence: TGTGCCAGCAGCGTAGACTGGCAATTAACCGGGGAGCTGTTTTTT. V and J are TRBV9 and TRBJ2-2; D remains ambiguous. In germline, CDR1 is SGDLS, CDR2 YYNGEE. The V end was cut by 0 bases, the J end by 5 bases, with 11 bases between. The CDR3 extends over 15 amino acids.

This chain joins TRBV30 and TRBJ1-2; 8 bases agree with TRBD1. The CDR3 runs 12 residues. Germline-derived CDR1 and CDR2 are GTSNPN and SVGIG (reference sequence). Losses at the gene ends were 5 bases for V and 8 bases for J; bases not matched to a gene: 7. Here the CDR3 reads CAWSTGVGGYTF. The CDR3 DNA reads TGTGCCTGGTCGACAGGGGTGGGAGGCTACACCTTC.

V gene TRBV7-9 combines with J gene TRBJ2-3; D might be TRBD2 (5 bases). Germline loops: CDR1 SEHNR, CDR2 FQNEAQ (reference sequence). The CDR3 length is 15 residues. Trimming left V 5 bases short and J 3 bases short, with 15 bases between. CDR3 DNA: TGTGCCAGCAGCCCCGGGGTGGGATTTACAGATACGCAGTATTTT. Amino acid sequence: CASSPGVGFTDTQYF.

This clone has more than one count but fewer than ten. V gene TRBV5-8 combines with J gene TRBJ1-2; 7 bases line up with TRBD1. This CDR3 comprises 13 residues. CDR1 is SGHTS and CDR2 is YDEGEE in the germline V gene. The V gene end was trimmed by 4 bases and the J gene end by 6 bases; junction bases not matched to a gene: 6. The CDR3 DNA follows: TGTGCCAGCAGCCACAGGGGAAGGCATGGCTACACCTTC. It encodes CASSHRGRHGYTF.

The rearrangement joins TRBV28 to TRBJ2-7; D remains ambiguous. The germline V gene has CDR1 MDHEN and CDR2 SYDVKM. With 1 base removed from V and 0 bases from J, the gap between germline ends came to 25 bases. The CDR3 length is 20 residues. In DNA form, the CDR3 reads TGTGCCAGCAGTTTATCCCCCTGGGTTGTGGACCACCTAAGCTCCTACGAGCAGTACTTC. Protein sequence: CASSLSPWVVDHLSSYEQYF. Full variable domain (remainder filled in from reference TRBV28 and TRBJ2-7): DVKVTQSSRYLVKRTGEKVFLECVQDMDHENMFWYRQDPGLGLRLIYFSYDVKMKEKGDIPEGYSVSREKKERFSLILESASTNQTSMYLCASSLSPWVVDHLSSYEQYFGPGTRLTVT.

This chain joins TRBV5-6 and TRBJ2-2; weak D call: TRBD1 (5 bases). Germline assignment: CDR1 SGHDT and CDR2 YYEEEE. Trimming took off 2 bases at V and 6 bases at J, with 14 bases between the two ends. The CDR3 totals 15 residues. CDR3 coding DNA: TGTGCCAGCAGCTTTTTTAGGGGCGCTTCCGGGGAGCTGTTTTTT. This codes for CASSFFRGASGELFF.

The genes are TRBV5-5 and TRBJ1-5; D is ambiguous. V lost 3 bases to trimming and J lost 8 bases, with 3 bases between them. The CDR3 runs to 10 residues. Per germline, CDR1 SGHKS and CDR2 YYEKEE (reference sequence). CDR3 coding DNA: TGTGCCAGCAGCTATGAGCCCCAGCATTTT. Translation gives CASSYEPQHF.

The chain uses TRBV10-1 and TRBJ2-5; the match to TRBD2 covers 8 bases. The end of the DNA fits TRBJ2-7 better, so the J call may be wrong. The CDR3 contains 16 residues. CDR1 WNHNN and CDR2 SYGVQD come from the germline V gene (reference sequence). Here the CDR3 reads CASSEEVAGGRGEQYF. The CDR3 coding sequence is TGCGCCAGCAGTGAGGAGGTGGCGGGGGGTCGGGGCGAGCAGTACTTC.

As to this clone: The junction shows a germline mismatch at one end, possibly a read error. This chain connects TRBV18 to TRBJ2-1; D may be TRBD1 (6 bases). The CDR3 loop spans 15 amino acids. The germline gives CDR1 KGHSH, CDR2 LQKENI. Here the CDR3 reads CASSPGQGSFNEQFF. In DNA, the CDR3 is TGTGCCAGCTCACCCGGGCAGGGGTCCTTCAATGAGCAGTTCTTC.

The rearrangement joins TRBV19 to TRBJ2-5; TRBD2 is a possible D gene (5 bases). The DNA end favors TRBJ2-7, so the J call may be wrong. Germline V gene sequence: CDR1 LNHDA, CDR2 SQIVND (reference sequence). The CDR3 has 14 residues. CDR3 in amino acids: CASNRQRSSYEQYF. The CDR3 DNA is TGTGCCTCTAATCGGCAGCGGAGCTCCTACGAGCAGTACTTC.

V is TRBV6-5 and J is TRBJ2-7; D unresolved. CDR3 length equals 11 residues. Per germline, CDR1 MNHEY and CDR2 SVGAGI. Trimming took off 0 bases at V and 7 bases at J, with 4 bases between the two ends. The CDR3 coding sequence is TGTGCCAGCAGTTACTCCCAGGAGCAGTACTTC. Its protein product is CASSYSQEQYF.

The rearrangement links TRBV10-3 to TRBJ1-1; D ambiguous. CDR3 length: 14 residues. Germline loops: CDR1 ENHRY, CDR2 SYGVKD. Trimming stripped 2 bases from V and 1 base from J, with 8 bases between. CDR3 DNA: TGTGCCATCAGTGAGGGTGGGGAGAACACTGAAGCTTTCTTT. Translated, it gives CAISEGGENTEAFF.

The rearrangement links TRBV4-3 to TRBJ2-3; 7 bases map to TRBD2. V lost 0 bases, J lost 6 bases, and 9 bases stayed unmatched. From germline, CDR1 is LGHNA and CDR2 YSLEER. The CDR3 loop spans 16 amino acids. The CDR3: CASSQDAGLVTDTQYF. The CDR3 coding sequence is TGCGCCAGCAGCCAAGATGCCGGACTAGTAACGGATACGCAGTATTTT.

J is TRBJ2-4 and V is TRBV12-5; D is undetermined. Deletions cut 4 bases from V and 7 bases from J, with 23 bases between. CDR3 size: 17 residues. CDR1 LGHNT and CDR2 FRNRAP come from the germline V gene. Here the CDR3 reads CASGSFRGQPGWNIQYF. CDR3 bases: TGTGCTAGTGGTTCCTTCCGTGGGCAGCCAGGATGGAACATTCAGTACTTC.

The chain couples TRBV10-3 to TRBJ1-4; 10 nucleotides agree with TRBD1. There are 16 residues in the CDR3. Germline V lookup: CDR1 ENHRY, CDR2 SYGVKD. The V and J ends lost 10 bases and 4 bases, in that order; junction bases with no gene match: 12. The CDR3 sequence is CATKTDRGPRNEKLFF. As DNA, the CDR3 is TGTGCCACTAAGACAGACAGGGGGCCCCGTAATGAAAAACTGTTTTTT.

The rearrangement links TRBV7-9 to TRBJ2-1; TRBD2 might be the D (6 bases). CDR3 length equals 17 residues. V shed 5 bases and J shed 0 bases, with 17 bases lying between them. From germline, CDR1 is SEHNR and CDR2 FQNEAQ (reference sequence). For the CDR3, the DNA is TGTGCCAGCAGCCCCCCTCGGAGGGCCAGCTCCTACAATGAGCAGTTCTTC. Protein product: CASSPPRRASSYNEQFF.

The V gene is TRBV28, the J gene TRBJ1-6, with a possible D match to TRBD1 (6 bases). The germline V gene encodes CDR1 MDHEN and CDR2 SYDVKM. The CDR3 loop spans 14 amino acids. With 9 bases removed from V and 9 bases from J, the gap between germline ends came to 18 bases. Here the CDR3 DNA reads TGTGCCAGTTTACGCGTCAGGGGCGCTTCACCCCTCCACTTT. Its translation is CASLRVRGASPLHF.

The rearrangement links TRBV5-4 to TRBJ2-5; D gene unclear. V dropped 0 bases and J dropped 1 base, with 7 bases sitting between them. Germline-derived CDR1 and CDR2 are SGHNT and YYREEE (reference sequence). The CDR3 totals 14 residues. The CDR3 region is CASSLVELQETQYF. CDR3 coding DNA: TGTGCCAGCAGCTTGGTGGAACTCCAAGAGACCCAGTACTTC.

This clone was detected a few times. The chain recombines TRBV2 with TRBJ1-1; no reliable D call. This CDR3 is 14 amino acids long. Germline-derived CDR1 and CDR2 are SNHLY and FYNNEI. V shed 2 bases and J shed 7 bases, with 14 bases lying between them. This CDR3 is CASSEIRTGGEAFF. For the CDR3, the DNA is TGTGCCAGCAGTGAAATCCGAACGGGCGGTGAAGCTTTCTTT. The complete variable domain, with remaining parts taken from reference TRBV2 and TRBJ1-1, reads EPEVTQTPSHQVTQMGQEVILRCVPISNHLYFYWYRQILGQKVEFLVSFYNNEISEKSEIFDDQFSVERPDGSNFTLKIRSTKLEDSAMYFCASSEIRTGGEAFFGQGTRLTVV.

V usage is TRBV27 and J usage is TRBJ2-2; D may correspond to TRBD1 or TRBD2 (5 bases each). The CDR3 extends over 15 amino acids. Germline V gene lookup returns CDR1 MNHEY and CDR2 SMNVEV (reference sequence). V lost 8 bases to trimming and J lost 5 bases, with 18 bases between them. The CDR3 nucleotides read TGTGCCAGCCGGACCGGGACCGCAGAAACCGGGGAGCTGTTTTTT. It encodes CASRTGTAETGELFF.

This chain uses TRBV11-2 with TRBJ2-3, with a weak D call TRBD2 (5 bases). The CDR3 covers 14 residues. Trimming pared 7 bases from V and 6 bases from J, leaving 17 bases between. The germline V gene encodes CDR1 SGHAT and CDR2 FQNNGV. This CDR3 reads CASKLTEGSDTQYF. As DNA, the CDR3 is TGTGCCAGCAAGCTAACCGAGGGATCGGATACGCAGTATTTT.

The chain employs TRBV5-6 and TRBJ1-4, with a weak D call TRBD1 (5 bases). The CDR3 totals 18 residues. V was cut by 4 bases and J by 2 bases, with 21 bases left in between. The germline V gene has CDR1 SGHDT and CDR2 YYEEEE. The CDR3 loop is CASSEGMGLFGTNEKLFF. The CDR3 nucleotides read TGTGCCAGCAGCGAAGGCATGGGGCTATTTGGCACTAATGAAAAACTGTTTTTT. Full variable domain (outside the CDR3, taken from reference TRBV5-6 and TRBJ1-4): DAGVTQSPTHLIKTRGQQVTLRCSPKSGHDTVSWYQQALGQGPQFIFQYYEEEERQRGNFPDRFSGHQFPNYSSELNVNALLLGDSALYLCASSEGMGLFGTNEKLFFGSGTQLSVL.

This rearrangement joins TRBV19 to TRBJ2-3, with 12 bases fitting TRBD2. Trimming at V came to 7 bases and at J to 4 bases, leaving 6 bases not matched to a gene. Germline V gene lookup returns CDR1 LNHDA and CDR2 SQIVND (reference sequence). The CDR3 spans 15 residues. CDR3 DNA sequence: TGTGCCAGTAATCGACTAGCGGGGGCTTCAGATACGCAGTATTTT. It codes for CASNRLAGASDTQYF.

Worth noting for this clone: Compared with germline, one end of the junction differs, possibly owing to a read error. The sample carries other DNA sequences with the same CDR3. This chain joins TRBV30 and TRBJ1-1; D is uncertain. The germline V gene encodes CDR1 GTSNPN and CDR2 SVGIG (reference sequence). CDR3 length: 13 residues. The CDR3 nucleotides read TGTGCCTGGAGTGTACTCGGGAACACTGAGGCTTTCTTT. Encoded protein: CAWSVLGNTEAFF.

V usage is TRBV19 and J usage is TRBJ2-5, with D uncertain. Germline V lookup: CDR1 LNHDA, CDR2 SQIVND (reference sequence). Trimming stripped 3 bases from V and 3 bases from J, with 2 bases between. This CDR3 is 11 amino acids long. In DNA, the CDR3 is TGTGCCAGTAGTATGGAAGAGACCCAGTACTTC. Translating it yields CASSMEETQYF.

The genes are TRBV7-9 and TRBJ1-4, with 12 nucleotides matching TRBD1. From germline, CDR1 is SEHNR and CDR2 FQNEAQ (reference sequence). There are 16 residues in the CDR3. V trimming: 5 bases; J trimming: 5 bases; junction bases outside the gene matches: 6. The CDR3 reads CASSPGTGGLNEKLFF. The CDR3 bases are TGTGCCAGCAGCCCCGGGACAGGGGGCTTAAATGAAAAACTGTTTTTT.

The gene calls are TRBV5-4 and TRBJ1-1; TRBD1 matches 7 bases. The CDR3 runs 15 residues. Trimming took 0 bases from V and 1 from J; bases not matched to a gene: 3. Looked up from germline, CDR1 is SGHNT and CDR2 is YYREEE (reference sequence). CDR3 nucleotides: TGTGCCAGCAGCTTGGCGACAGGGTGGAACACTGAAGCTTTCTTT. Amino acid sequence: CASSLATGWNTEAFF.

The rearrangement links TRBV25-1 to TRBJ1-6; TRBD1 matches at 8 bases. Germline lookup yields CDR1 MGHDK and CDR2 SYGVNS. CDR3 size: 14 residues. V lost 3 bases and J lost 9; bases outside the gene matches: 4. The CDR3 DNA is TGTGCCAGCAGTGAGGACAGGGAGGTTTCACCCCTCCACTTT. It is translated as CASSEDREVSPLHF.